This TCR beta chain was observed in a study of T cell responses to AZD1222 COVID-19 vaccine. This clone came up once. No antigen is known for it. Trimming removed 4 bases at V and 3 bases at J, with 11 bases between. CDR1 and CDR2 (germline): SGHKS, YYEKEE (reference sequence). CDR3 length: 13 residues. Using immunoSEQ multiplex PCR, the repertoire was profiled, and TCRdb retains in-frame clones only, with some absent. The data show 100,000 to 150,000 clones, with approximately 89% seen just once and 10% held by the top ten. Whole-study results and caveats: The study sampled repertoires only after the peak T cell response.

The source of this sequence is an adult in good health. The rearrangement uses TRBV5-5 and TRBJ2-7; D might be TRBD2 (6 bases). The source was peripheral blood, collected on day 0 of AZD1222 vaccination. CDR3 bases: TGTGCCAGCAGCCCCTCTAGCGTCTACGAGCAGTACTTC. This sequence encodes CASSPSSVYEQYF.